This T cell receptor beta chain was sequenced during a study of OX40 agonist ivuxolimab in advanced cancers. Study at large: Mean age 60 years, range about 20 to 90; 82.7% male. Three patients showed partial responses: one hepatocellular carcinoma and two cutaneous melanoma cases.

Trimming took off 5 bases at V and 0 bases at J, with 7 bases between the two ends. Germline V CDR1 and CDR2: MNHNS, SASEGT. There are 13 residues in the CDR3. Only in-frame clones appear in the TCRdb table, and some are missing; sequencing was by immunoSEQ multiplex PCR. The data show 77,000 or so clones, around 80% seen once. Collection of blood occurred at baseline, at cycle 4 day 1, and at cycle 7 day 1. The sequenced sample was CD4+ or CD8+ T cells sorted from blood, obtained in a trial of the OX40 agonist ivuxolimab. The sequence was obtained from an adult with an advanced solid tumor such as melanoma, head and neck, liver or kidney cancer. V is TRBV6-1 and J is TRBJ1-1, with unresolved D. In nucleotides, the CDR3 is TGTGCCAGCAGTTCCCTAGTGAACACTGAAGCTTTCTTT. This sequence encodes CASSSLVNTEAFF.